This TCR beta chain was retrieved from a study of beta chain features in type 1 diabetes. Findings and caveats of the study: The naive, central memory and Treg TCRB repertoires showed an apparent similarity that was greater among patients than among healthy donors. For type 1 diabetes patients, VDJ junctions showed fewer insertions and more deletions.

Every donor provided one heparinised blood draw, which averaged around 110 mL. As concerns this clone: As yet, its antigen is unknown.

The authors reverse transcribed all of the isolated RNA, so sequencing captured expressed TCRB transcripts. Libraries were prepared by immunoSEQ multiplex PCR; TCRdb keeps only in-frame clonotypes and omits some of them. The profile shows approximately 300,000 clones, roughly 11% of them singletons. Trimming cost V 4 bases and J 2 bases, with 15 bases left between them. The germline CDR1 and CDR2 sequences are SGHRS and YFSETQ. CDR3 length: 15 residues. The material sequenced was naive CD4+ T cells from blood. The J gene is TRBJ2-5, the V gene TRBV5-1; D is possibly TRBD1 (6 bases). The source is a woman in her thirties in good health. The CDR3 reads CASSKGQRIQETQYF. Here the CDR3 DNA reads TGCGCCAGCAGCAAAGGACAGAGGATACAAGAGACCCAGTACTTC.